The 4 T cell receptor beta chains below all came from one sample that was sequenced in a study of shared clonotypes between healthy human individuals. Data came from immunoSEQ multiplex PCR; TCRdb stores just in-frame clones and leaves some out. Of around 1.9 million clones in the sample, approximately 94% were seen once. Naive-designated CD8 cells lacked CD45RO, were positively enriched for CCR7, and omitted terminally differentiated effector memory CD45RA+ cells. The sequenced sample consisted of naive CD8+ T cells from PBMCs. These receptors all stem from a man aged 18 to 35 in good health. Some clones in this sample may be carry-over from other donors' samples.

This chain links TRBV6-1 with TRBJ1-4, with 8 positions matching TRBD1. Germline V gene lookup returns CDR1 MNHNS and CDR2 SASEGT. CDR3 length equals 15 residues. Trimming cost V 3 bases and J 4 bases; bases outside gene matches: 4. The chain's CDR3 is CASSDRDRNNEKLFF. The CDR3 DNA reads TGTGCCAGCAGTGATAGGGACAGGAATAATGAAAAACTGTTTTTT.

The chain joins TRBV7-9 to TRBJ2-5; D tentatively fits TRBD1 or TRBD2 (5 bases each). The J call may be mistaken, given a closer DNA end match to TRBJ2-7. CDR3 size: 12 residues. Germline CDR1 and CDR2: SEHNR and FQNEAQ (reference sequence). The CDR3 DNA follows: TGTGCCAGCAGCGGAGGCAGGGACGAGCAGTACTTC. Protein sequence: CASSGGRDEQYF.

Worth noting for this clone: The sample holds other DNA sequences that translate to the same CDR3. V and J are TRBV9 and TRBJ2-7; 10 bases are a match to TRBD1. V dropped 4 bases and J dropped 3; count of bases not matched to a gene: 4. The germline V gene has CDR1 SGDLS and CDR2 YYNGEE. The CDR3 is 14 amino acids. This chain's CDR3 is CASSPRDRGYEQYF. In DNA form, the CDR3 reads TGTGCCAGCAGCCCCCGGGACAGGGGCTACGAGCAGTACTTC.

The gene calls are TRBV4-1 and TRBJ2-2; possible D gene TRBD2, 5 bases. Germline loops: CDR1 MGHRA, CDR2 YSYEKL. Trimming took 0 bases from V and 1 from J, leaving 15 bases between them. The CDR3 runs 18 residues. The CDR3 bases are TGCGCCAGCAGCCAAGACGGATGGGCAGAGGGGAACACCGGGGAGCTGTTTTTT. Translating gives CASSQDGWAEGNTGELFF.